Following are 12 T cell receptor beta chains from one sample sequenced in a study of blood T cells in healthy people across ages. Through a sample-barcoded 5' primer and a J-beta primer mix, a second PCR was run for 7 to 11 cycles. MiXCR, run by TCRdb on the 5' RACE reads, gives a single entry per CDR3 protein. The sample consists of hundreds of thousands of distinct CDR3 sequences, over 45% of them appearing once. Sequencing was done on a sample of blood. These receptors came from a woman between 55 and 75 years old in good health.

In its sample, this clonotype was seen a few times. The chain carries TRBV7-2 and TRBJ2-1; the match to TRBD2 covers 8 bases. The CDR3 loop spans 17 amino acids. The V gene end was trimmed by 4 bases and the J gene end by 5 bases; junction bases not matched to a gene: 13. Germline CDR1 is SGHTA and CDR2 is FQGNSA. CDR3 sequence (DNA): TGTGCCAGCAGCTCAACCTCCGGGACTAGTTTACACAATGAGCAGTTCTTC. Residues: CASSSTSGTSLHNEQFF.

The chain carries TRBV27 and TRBJ1-5; D is perhaps TRBD1 (5 bases). Looked up from germline, CDR1 is MNHEY and CDR2 is SMNVEV (reference sequence). Trimming cost V 6 bases and J 7 bases, with 16 bases left between them. The CDR3 length is 14 residues. CDR3: CASSSLRGTQPQHF. The CDR3 region has the DNA TGTGCCAGCAGCAGTCTGAGGGGTACGCAGCCCCAGCATTTT.

This clonotype was seen a handful of times. This chain joins TRBV7-9 and TRBJ1-2; D might be TRBD1 (5 bases). The V end lost 5 bases, the J end lost 8 bases, and 18 bases lay between the germline ends. The CDR3 has 14 amino acids. Per the germline V gene, CDR1 is SEHNR and CDR2 is FQNEAQ (reference sequence). CDR3 protein: CASSLTGTGSGYTF. CDR3 in DNA: TGTGCCAGCAGCCTCACCGGGACGGGCTCCGGCTACACCTTC.

This clonotype was counted only a few times. The gene calls are TRBV7-2 and TRBJ1-2, with D maybe TRBD1 (6 bases). Deletions cut 7 bases from V and 8 bases from J, with 20 bases between. This CDR3 spans 14 amino acids. The germline CDR1 and CDR2 sequences are SGHTA and FQGNSA. CDR3 protein: CASTLSGGGTGYTF. In nucleotides, the CDR3 is TGTGCCAGCACCCTGTCGGGGGGCGGGACGGGCTACACCTTC.

The CDR3 sequence: CASSYNGRGDNEQYF. The CDR3 bases are TGTGCCAGCAGTTATAACGGGAGAGGGGACAATGAGCAGTACTTC. The rearrangement links TRBV28 to TRBJ2-5; D assignment may be TRBD1 or TRBD2 (6 bases each). The CDR3 is 15 residues long. The germline V and J ends were trimmed by 4 bases and 11 bases, with 23 bases remaining between them. Germline CDR1 MDHEN, CDR2 SYDVKM.

This clonotype was found a few times. V gene TRBV15 combines with J gene TRBJ2-7; 9 bases agree with TRBD1. The V gene end was trimmed by 1 base and the J gene end by 1 base; junction bases not matched to a gene: 2. The CDR3 is 15 amino acids. CDR1 is LNHNV, CDR2 YYDKDF, per germline (reference sequence). DNA for the CDR3: TGTGCCACCAGCAGAGCGGGACAGGGATCCTACGAGCAGTACTTC. Residues: CATSRAGQGSYEQYF.

There are a few counts of this clonotype. V usage is TRBV15 and J usage is TRBJ2-4; D is perhaps TRBD2 (6 bases). The J call is uncertain, as TRBJ2-7 better fits the DNA end. This CDR3 has 14 residues. CDR1 is LNHNV and CDR2 is YYDKDF in the germline V gene (reference sequence). The CDR3 region has the DNA TGTGCCACCAGCAGAGATCGGGGGAGCGGCGAGCAGTACTTC. As protein: CATSRDRGSGEQYF.

The CDR3: CASSLTGTSADTQYF. CDR3 sequence (DNA): TGTGCCAGCAGCTTAACCGGGACTAGTGCAGATACGCAGTATTTT. The chain uses TRBV7-3 and TRBJ2-3; TRBD2 matches at 8 bases. CDR1 and CDR2 (germline): SGHTA, FQGTGA. The CDR3 is 15 amino acids. With V trimmed by 0 bases and J by 4 bases, 3 bases remained unmatched.

This clonotype was found a few times. The chain recombines TRBV9 with TRBJ1-1, with D hard to call. Deletions cut 7 bases from V and 4 bases from J, with 14 bases between. Germline assignment: CDR1 SGDLS and CDR2 YYNGEE. The CDR3 loop spans 13 amino acids. The CDR3 DNA is TGTGCCAGCGGAAAAGATCTCGCCACTGAAGCTTTCTTT. The encoded protein is CASGKDLATEAFF.

This clonotype came up a few times. The V and J genes are TRBV6-5 and TRBJ2-4, with no clear D. Trimming cost V 2 bases and J 13 bases, with 9 bases left between them. The CDR3 sequence is 11 residues long. Germline V gene lookup returns CDR1 MNHEY and CDR2 SVGAGI. CDR3 region: CASSYKGRQYF. CDR3 bases: TGTGCCAGCAGTTACAAGGGTCGGCAGTACTTC.

V usage is TRBV20-1 and J usage is TRBJ2-7, with D perhaps matching TRBD1 (6 bases). The assigned J gene may be wrong: the sequence end matches TRBJ2-5 better. The length of the CDR3 is 12 residues. CDR1 is DFQATT, CDR2 SNEGSKA, per germline (reference sequence). In DNA form, the CDR3 reads TGCAGTGGTACGACAGGCGGGGAGACCCAGTACTTC. Encoded protein: CSGTTGGETQYF.

This rearrangement joins TRBV3-1 to TRBJ2-1; 9 bases match TRBD2. Germline V gives CDR1 LGHDT, CDR2 YNNKEL (reference sequence). CDR3 length: 14 amino acids. Trimming removed 6 bases from V and 9 bases from J; junction bases left unmatched: 9. CDR3 in DNA: TGTGCCAGCAGTCCACCGGGACTAGCTGGTGAGCAGTTCTTC. Translation: CASSPPGLAGEQFF.